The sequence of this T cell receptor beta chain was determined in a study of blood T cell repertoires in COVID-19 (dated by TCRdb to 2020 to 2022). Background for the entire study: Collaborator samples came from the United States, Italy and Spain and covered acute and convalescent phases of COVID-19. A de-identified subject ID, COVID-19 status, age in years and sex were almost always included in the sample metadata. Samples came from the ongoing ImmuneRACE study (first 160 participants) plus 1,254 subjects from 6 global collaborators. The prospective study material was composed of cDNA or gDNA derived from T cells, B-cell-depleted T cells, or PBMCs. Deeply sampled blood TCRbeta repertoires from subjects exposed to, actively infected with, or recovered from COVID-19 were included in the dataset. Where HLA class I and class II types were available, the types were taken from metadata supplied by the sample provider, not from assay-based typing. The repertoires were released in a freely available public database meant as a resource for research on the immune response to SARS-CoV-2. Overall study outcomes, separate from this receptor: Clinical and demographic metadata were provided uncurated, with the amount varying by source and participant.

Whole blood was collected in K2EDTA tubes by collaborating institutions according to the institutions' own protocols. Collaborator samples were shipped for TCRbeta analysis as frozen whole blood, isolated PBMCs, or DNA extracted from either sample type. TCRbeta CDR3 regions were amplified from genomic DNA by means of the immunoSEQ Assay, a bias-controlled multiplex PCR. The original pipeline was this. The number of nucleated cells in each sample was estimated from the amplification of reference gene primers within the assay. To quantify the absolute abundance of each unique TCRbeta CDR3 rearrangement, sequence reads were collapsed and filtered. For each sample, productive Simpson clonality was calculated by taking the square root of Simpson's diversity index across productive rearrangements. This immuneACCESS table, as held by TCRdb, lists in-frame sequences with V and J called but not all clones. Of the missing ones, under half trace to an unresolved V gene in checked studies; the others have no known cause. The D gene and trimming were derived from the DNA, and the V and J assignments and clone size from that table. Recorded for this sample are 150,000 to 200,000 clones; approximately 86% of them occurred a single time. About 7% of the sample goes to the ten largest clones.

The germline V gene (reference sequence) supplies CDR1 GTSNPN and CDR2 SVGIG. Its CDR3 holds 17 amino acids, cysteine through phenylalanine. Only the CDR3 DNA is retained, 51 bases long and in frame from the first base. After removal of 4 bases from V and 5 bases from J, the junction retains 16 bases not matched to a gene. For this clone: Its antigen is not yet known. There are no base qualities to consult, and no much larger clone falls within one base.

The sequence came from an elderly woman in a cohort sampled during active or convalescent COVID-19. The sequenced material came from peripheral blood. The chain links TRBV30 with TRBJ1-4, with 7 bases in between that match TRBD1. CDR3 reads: CAWTQPLYRGKNEKLFF. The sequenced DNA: TGTGCCTGGACCCAACCCCTATACAGGGGCAAAAATGAAAAACTGTTTTTT. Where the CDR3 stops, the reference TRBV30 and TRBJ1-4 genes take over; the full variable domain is SQTIHQWPATLVQPVGSPLSLECTVEGTSNPNLYWYRQAAGRGLQLLFYSVGIGQISSEVPQNLSASRPQDRQFILSSKKLLLSDSGFYLCAWTQPLYRGKNEKLFFGSGTQLSVL.